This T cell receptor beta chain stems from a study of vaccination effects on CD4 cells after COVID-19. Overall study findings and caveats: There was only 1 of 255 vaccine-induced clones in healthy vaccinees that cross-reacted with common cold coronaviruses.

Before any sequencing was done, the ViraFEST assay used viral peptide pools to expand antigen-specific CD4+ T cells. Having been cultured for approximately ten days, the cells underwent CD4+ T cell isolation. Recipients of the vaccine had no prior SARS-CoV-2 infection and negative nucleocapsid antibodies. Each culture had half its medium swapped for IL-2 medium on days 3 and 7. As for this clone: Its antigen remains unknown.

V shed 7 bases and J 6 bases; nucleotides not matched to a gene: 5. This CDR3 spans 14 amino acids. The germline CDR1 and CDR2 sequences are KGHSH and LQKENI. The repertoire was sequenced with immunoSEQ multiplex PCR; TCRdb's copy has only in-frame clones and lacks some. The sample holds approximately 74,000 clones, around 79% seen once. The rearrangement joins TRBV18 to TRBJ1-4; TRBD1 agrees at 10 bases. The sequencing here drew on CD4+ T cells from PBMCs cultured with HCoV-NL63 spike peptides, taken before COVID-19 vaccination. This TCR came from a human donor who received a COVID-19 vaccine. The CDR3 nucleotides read TGTGCCAGCTTCCCCGGGACAGGGGATGAAAAACTGTTTTTT. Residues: CASFPGTGDEKLFF.